The T cell receptor beta chain described here comes from a study of OX40 agonist ivuxolimab in advanced cancers. Only in-frame clones appear in the TCRdb table, and some are missing; sequencing was by immunoSEQ multiplex PCR. The sample holds approximately 28,000 clones, 84% seen once. Note on this clone: Its specificity is unknown.

The ends lost 4 bases at V and 6 bases at J; junction bases unmatched: 7. From germline, CDR1 is SGHTA and CDR2 FQGNSA. The CDR3 consists of 16 residues. Whole-study results and caveats: Low normalized T-cell clonal expansion also characterized some of the nonresponders. Among patients with partial responses at 0.1-3.0 mg/kg, clonal expansion was among the lowest.

The origin of this receptor is an adult with an advanced solid tumor such as melanoma, head and neck, liver or kidney cancer. The V gene is TRBV7-2, the J gene TRBJ2-3; TRBD2 matches at 13 bases. The source was CD4+ or CD8+ T cells sorted from blood, collected in a trial of the OX40 agonist ivuxolimab. CDR3 in amino acids: CASSSSTSGRGDTQYF. The CDR3 region has the DNA TGTGCCAGCAGCTCTTCCACTAGCGGGAGGGGCGATACGCAGTATTTT.